This TCR beta chain was obtained from a study of OX40 agonist ivuxolimab in advanced cancers. The wider study: The study enrolled dose-escalation patients with hepatocellular carcinoma, melanoma, renal cell or head and neck cancer.

Per the germline V gene, CDR1 is SGHDN and CDR2 is FVKESK. With 4 bases clipped from V and 11 bases from J, the junction kept 13 bases outside the gene matches. The CDR3 spans 14 residues. A remark on this clone: Antigen unknown.

Notes on the study in general: It was also the case that some nonresponders had low normalized T-cell clonal expansion. There was clonal expansion of CD4+ and CD8+ blood T cells by week 6 at 0.1 to 3.0 mg/kg.

Here immunoSEQ multiplex PCR was the method, and the copy in TCRdb shows in-frame clones only, minus some. The profile shows 50,000 or so clones, about 85% of them singletons. This specimen was CD4+ or CD8+ T cells sorted from blood, taken in a trial of the OX40 agonist ivuxolimab. The chain joins TRBV14 to TRBJ2-5; 7 bases fit TRBD1. The clonotype comes from an adult with an advanced solid tumor such as melanoma, head and neck, liver or kidney cancer. The CDR3 DNA reads as TGTGCCAGCAGCCCCCAATGGACAGGAGAAGAGCAGTACTTC. As protein: CASSPQWTGEEQYF.